The TCR beta chain under discussion was sequenced for a study of T cell responses to AZD1222 COVID-19 vaccine. Germline V gene sequence: CDR1 LNHDA, CDR2 SQIVND (reference sequence). CDR3 size: 12 residues. V was cut by 6 bases and J by 1 base, with 6 bases left in between. The data were produced by immunoSEQ multiplex PCR, yet TCRdb's version contains in-frame clones alone and is incomplete. Among 120,000 to 150,000 clones, approximately 86% were seen once, and the ten largest hold roughly 3%. The TCR comes from an adult in good health. The chain has TRBV19 and TRBJ2-5; the D is unclear. Sequencing was performed on peripheral blood, taken on day 0 of AZD1222 vaccination. CDR3 DNA sequence: TGTGCCAGTAGAAGGATCCAAGAGACCCAGTACTTC. As protein: CASRRIQETQYF.